Below are 8 T cell receptor beta chains sequenced from a single sample in a study of regulatory T cells in long-lasting Graves disease (dated by TCRdb to about 2021). The library was generated by multiplex PCR. TCRdb lists the instrument as Illumina HiSeq 4000. TCR beta libraries were built with iRepertoire HTBI primers and Arm-PCR amplification of CDR3 regions. TCRdb trimmed public reads at Q25 via fastp, called clones via MiXCR and kept in-frame beta chains. Entries are consolidated by CDR3 protein sequence, retaining the most common genes and DNA. The sample profile shows around 400,000 distinct CDR3 sequences; over 20% of them were found once. The leading ten clones occupy roughly an eighth of the sample. The sample's time point label, decoded: persistent/refractory GD, antithyroid drugs over 5 years with positive TRAb. For both TCR sequencing and RNA sequencing, RNA was extracted from PBMCs using TRIzol.

Sequences were derived from peripheral blood mononuclear cells (PBMCs), sampled when the disease was refractory, from a patient treated with antithyroid drugs. Every receptor here comes from a female donor with Graves disease.

This clonotype was found many times. This chain links TRBV18 with TRBJ1-1; D unresolved. Deletions cut 8 bases from V and 0 bases from J, with 10 bases between. Germline V gene lookup returns CDR1 KGHSH and CDR2 LQKENI. The CDR3 has 13 amino acids. The CDR3 DNA is TGTGCCAGCCGTGACGTGCTGAACACTGAAGCTTTCTTT. This gives the protein CASRDVLNTEAFF.

This clonotype was seen more than once but under ten times. This chain joins TRBV5-5 and TRBJ2-5; 10 bases are shared with TRBD2. Looked up from germline, CDR1 is SGHKS and CDR2 is YYEKEE (reference sequence). Unmatched junction bases numbered 7, after V lost 3 bases and J lost 5 bases. The CDR3 loop spans 15 amino acids. Here the CDR3 reads CASSSGTSATETQYF. CDR3 DNA sequence: TGTGCCAGCAGCTCCGGGACTAGCGCGACCGAGACCCAGTACTTC. Looking up the rest from reference TRBV5-5 and TRBJ2-5 gives the full variable domain: DAGVTQSPTHLIKTRGQQVTLRCSPISGHKSVSWYQQVLGQGPQFIFQYYEKEERGRGNFPDRFSARQFPNYSSELNVNALLLGDSALYLCASSSGTSATETQYFGPGTRLLVL.

This clonotype has a handful of counts. The chain recombines TRBV18 with TRBJ1-1; 9 bases agree with TRBD1. The CDR3 contains 15 residues. V was clipped by 3 bases and J by 1 base; unmatched bases: 3. Per the germline V gene, CDR1 is KGHSH and CDR2 is LQKENI. The CDR3: CASSPMGQGNTEAFF. The CDR3 nucleotides are TGTGCCAGCTCACCGATGGGACAGGGGAACACTGAAGCTTTCTTT.

This clonotype was observed many times. J is TRBJ2-2 and V is TRBV2; no firm D call. Trimming removed 3 bases from V and 7 bases from J, with 12 bases in between. There are 14 residues in the CDR3. Germline assignment: CDR1 SNHLY and CDR2 FYNNEI. DNA of the CDR3: TGTGCCAGCAGTGAGCCGGGTCTGGGCGGGGAGCTGTTTTTT. Translating it yields CASSEPGLGGELFF.

This clonotype was recorded many times. The chain links TRBV3-1 to TRBJ1-5; D remains unclear. Trimming cost V 1 base and J 4 bases, with 8 bases left between them. Germline loops: CDR1 LGHDT, CDR2 YNNKEL (reference sequence). The CDR3 runs 14 residues. CDR3 loop: CASSQGAENQPQHF. As DNA, the CDR3 is TGTGCCAGCAGCCAAGGGGCAGAGAATCAGCCCCAGCATTTT.

This clonotype was seen only a few times. This chain links TRBV30 with TRBJ2-2; 9 nucleotides line up with TRBD1. The CDR3 totals 16 residues. The germline gives CDR1 GTSNPN, CDR2 SVGIG (reference sequence). V was pared by 5 bases and J by 5 bases, with 12 bases of the junction left unmatched. CDR3 loop: CAWGESRDRATGELFF. Here the CDR3 DNA reads TGTGCCTGGGGGGAGAGCCGGGACAGGGCGACCGGGGAGCTGTTTTTT.

The V gene is TRBV20-1, the J gene TRBJ1-5, with D unresolved. The length of the CDR3 is 15 residues. Trimming stripped 1 base from V and 2 bases from J, with 12 bases between. Looked up from germline, CDR1 is DFQATT and CDR2 is SNEGSKA (reference sequence). The CDR3 is CSARVPGRGNQPQHF. CDR3 DNA sequence: TGCAGTGCTAGAGTTCCGGGTAGGGGCAATCAGCCCCAGCATTTT.

The CDR3 protein is CSVEDGEPLNIQYF. CDR3 DNA: TGCAGCGTTGAAGATGGGGAGCCCTTAAACATTCAGTACTTC. This chain links TRBV29-1 with TRBJ2-4, with D possibly matching TRBD2 (5 bases). The CDR3 is made up of 14 amino acids. CDR1 SQVTM and CDR2 ANQGSEA come from the germline V gene. V was shortened by 0 bases and J by 6 bases, with 12 bases between the two germline ends.